Listed here are 5 T cell receptor beta chains from one sample, sequenced in a study of cytomegalovirus exposure and HLA in healthy donors (TCRdb year 2017). The library was made by the immunoSEQ multiplex PCR assay. A mixture of 60 forward primers for TCR Vbeta segments and 13 reverse primers for TCR Jbeta segments was used in the multiplex PCR. TCRdb limited this immuneACCESS table to in-frame rearrangements with V and J called. A share of clones is missing; checked studies link under half to unresolved V genes, and the rest is unexplained. The sample yields around 150,000 clones; around 60% were counted once. The ten most abundant clones make up about 7.1% of the sample. Sequenced material: PBMCs. All receptors come from an older woman in good health and CMV-seropositive.

This clone turned up a few times. The chain carries TRBV5-4 and TRBJ1-1; no reliable D call. The CDR3 sequence is 12 residues long. Germline lookup yields CDR1 SGHNT and CDR2 YYREEE (reference sequence). V lost 3 bases, J lost 3 bases, and 6 bases lay in between. The CDR3 DNA is TGTGCCAGCAGCTACAGAGACACTGAAGCTTTCTTT. This codes for CASSYRDTEAFF.

A few counts support this clone. J is TRBJ1-1 and V is TRBV6-5, with D possibly being TRBD1 (6 bases). The V end was cut by 6 bases, the J end by 6 bases, with 11 bases between. Germline loops: CDR1 MNHEY, CDR2 SVGAGI. CDR3 length: 12 residues. Here the CDR3 reads CASRMGAAEAFF. The CDR3 nucleotides are TGTGCCAGCAGGATGGGGGCAGCTGAAGCTTTCTTT.

This clone was observed once. The chain uses TRBV2 and TRBJ2-7; D uncertain. CDR3 length: 13 amino acids. Germline V lookup: CDR1 SNHLY, CDR2 FYNNEI. The V end was cut by 3 bases, the J end by 3 bases, with 9 bases between. The CDR3 loop reads CASSDKLNYEQYF. Here the CDR3 DNA reads TGTGCCAGCAGTGATAAACTTAACTACGAGCAGTACTTC.

V usage is TRBV7-2 and J usage is TRBJ1-1, with a tentative D call TRBD1 (5 bases). The CDR3 spans 15 residues. Trimming took off 1 base at V and 0 bases at J, with 9 bases between the two ends. The germline gives CDR1 SGHTA, CDR2 FQGNSA. Written as DNA, the CDR3 is TGTGCCAGCAGCTTAGTGGGGGGAATGAACACTGAAGCTTTCTTT. It codes for CASSLVGGMNTEAFF.

The genes are TRBV6-5 and TRBJ1-5; D is possibly TRBD1 (5 bases). The CDR3 length is 15 residues. V was pared by 6 bases and J by 0 bases, with 12 bases between. Germline V gene sequence: CDR1 MNHEY, CDR2 SVGAGI. The CDR3: CASSPQGYSNQPQHF. DNA for the CDR3: TGTGCCAGCAGCCCCCAGGGATATAGCAATCAGCCCCAGCATTTT.